The 18 T cell receptor beta chains reported below all come from one sample, sequenced in a study of metastatic and nonmetastatic thyroid tumors. TCRdb reanalyzed the PCR reads via MiXCR. The profile shows about 26,000 clones, about a quarter of them singletons. Patients were all untreated before their thyroid surgery. The sample consisted of blood. These receptors came from a female donor with papillary thyroid cancer or a benign thyroid nodule (not recorded which). Some clones in this sample may be carry-over from other donors' samples.

This clone was seen ten or more times. The chain has TRBV20-1 and TRBJ1-2; no clear D. This CDR3 is 10 amino acids long. Trimming removed 3 bases from V and 6 bases from J, with 5 bases in between. Germline V gives CDR1 DFQATT, CDR2 SNEGSKA (reference sequence). CDR3 nucleotide sequence: TGCAGTGCTAGGGAGGATGGCTACACCTTC. As protein: CSAREDGYTF.

This clone was picked up many times. V is TRBV5-1 and J is TRBJ2-5, with TRBD1 identical over 11 bases. The CDR3 loop spans 15 amino acids. The trim removed 5 bases at V and 2 bases at J, leaving 5 bases unmatched. Germline V gene lookup returns CDR1 SGHRS and CDR2 YFSETQ. CDR3 in amino acids: CASRDRGPGQETQYF. DNA of the CDR3: TGCGCCAGCAGGGACAGGGGGCCGGGACAAGAGACCCAGTACTTC.

Ten or more counts support this clone. The V call is TRBV5-4, the J call TRBJ2-3; D call uncertain. The CDR3 extends over 17 amino acids. Germline CDR1 is SGHNT and CDR2 is YYREEE (reference sequence). V lost 3 bases, J lost 1 base, and 18 bases lay in between. CDR3 region: CASSYSGRQIRTDTQYF. The CDR3 DNA is TGTGCCAGCAGCTACTCCGGACGGCAAATTCGCACAGATACGCAGTATTTT.

This clone is medium-sized. J is TRBJ2-7 and V is TRBV6-6, with TRBD2 identical over 10 bases. The CDR3 spans 18 residues. V dropped 4 bases and J dropped 3; count of bases not matched to a gene: 15. Germline V lookup: CDR1 MNHNY, CDR2 SVGAGI (reference sequence). The CDR3 is CASSSLEFSGRLRYEQYV. The CDR3 nucleotides read TGTGCCAGCAGTTCACTTGAATTTAGCGGGAGGCTCCGCTACGAGCAGTACGTC.

In this sample, this clone is medium-sized. The chain has TRBV20-1 and TRBJ2-7, with TRBD1 matching 9 bases. Germline V gene data show CDR1 as DFQATT and CDR2 as SNEGSKA (reference sequence). There are 14 residues in the CDR3. The CDR3 region has the DNA TGCAGCGTAGTAGGGACAGGGTTGTCCTACGAGCAGTACTTC. This gives the protein CSVVGTGLSYEQYF.

As to this clone: This could be a read error, since a much larger clone is one nucleotide away. The CDR3 bases are TGTGCCAGCAGCCAAGCGGGAGGGGGTGGGACTTTCTTT. As protein: CASSQAGGGGTFF. This chain joins TRBV3-1 and TRBJ1-1, with D maybe TRBD1 (6 bases). V was cut by 1 base and J by 12 bases, with 15 bases left in between. Germline lookup yields CDR1 LGHDT and CDR2 YNNKEL (reference sequence). CDR3 length: 13 amino acids. Looking up the rest from reference TRBV3-1 and TRBJ1-1 gives the full variable domain: DTAVSQTPKYLVTQMGNDKSIKCEQNLGHDTMYWYKQDSKKFLKIMFSYNNKELIINETVPNRFSPKSPDKAHLNLHINSLELGDSAVYFCASSQAGGGGTFFGQGTRLTVV.

This clone has at least ten counts. The chain carries TRBV6-1 and TRBJ2-3, with 13 bases that match TRBD2. Germline assignment: CDR1 MNHNS and CDR2 SASEGT. Losses at the gene ends were 6 bases for V and 7 bases for J; bases not matched to a gene: 10. The CDR3 sequence is 16 residues long. CDR3 loop: CASSHQLAGGPYTQYF. Written as DNA, the CDR3 is TGTGCCAGCAGCCACCAACTAGCGGGAGGGCCTTATACGCAGTATTTT.

This clone was counted ten times or more. The chain uses TRBV4-2 and TRBJ2-7; weak D call: TRBD2 (5 bases). CDR1 and CDR2 (germline): LGHNA, YNFKEQ. With 4 bases removed from V and 3 bases from J, the gap between germline ends came to 13 bases. The CDR3 spans 14 residues. The CDR3 loop reads CASSPERERYEQYF. CDR3 sequence (DNA): TGTGCCAGCAGCCCTGAGAGGGAGCGCTACGAGCAGTACTTC.

This clone has a handful of counts. This chain joins TRBV28 and TRBJ1-2; 7 nucleotides match TRBD1. V was pared by 5 bases and J by 4 bases, with 7 bases of the junction left unmatched. Germline values: CDR1 MDHEN, CDR2 SYDVKM. CDR3 length: 14 amino acids. CDR3 sequence reads: CASSPGQRAYGYTF. DNA of the CDR3: TGTGCCAGCAGTCCGGGACAGCGGGCCTATGGCTACACCTTC.

The chain joins TRBV9 to TRBJ2-3, with 9 bases fitting TRBD2. Germline trimming cut 3 bases from V and 2 bases from J; bases unmatched to any gene: 7. The germline V gene has CDR1 SGDLS and CDR2 YYNGEE. The CDR3 loop spans 16 amino acids. In DNA form, the CDR3 reads TGTGCCAGCAGCGGACATAGCGGGAGTGCCACAGATACGCAGTATTTT. This sequence encodes CASSGHSGSATDTQYF.

Sample share makes this clone medium-sized (0.01 to 0.1%). This chain connects TRBV5-1 to TRBJ1-2; no reliable D call. Germline-derived CDR1 and CDR2 are SGHRS and YFSETQ. The ends were cut back, 3 bases at V and 8 bases at J, with 14 bases in the middle. The CDR3 covers 13 residues. In DNA form, the CDR3 reads TGCGCCAGCAGCTCCGACGGCGAAGGGGGCTACACCTTC. Amino acids: CASSSDGEGGYTF.

The chain recombines TRBV5-1 with TRBJ1-1; 7 nucleotides align to TRBD1. Germline CDR1 reads SGHRS; CDR2 reads YFSETQ. The CDR3 is 14 residues long. J lost 0 bases, V lost 2 bases, and 1 base had no gene match. DNA for the CDR3: TGCGCCAGCAGCTTACAGGGGATGAACACTGAAGCTTTCTTT. As protein: CASSLQGMNTEAFF.

This chain connects TRBV2 to TRBJ1-3; 7 bases agree with TRBD1. This CDR3 is built from 15 residues. The V gene end was trimmed by 4 bases and the J gene end by 6 bases; junction bases not matched to a gene: 9. Germline V gene sequence: CDR1 SNHLY, CDR2 FYNNEI. The CDR3 protein is CASSGQGVGENTIYF. As DNA, the CDR3 is TGTGCCAGCAGTGGTCAGGGGGTAGGGGAAAACACCATATATTTT.

This chain connects TRBV18 to TRBJ2-1; TRBD2 agrees at 10 bases. The CDR3 loop spans 15 amino acids. Germline loops: CDR1 KGHSH, CDR2 LQKENI. CDR3 loop: CASPPGLAGEFEQFF. The DNA for the CDR3 is TGTGCAAGCCCACCGGGGCTAGCGGGAGAATTTGAGCAGTTCTTC.

CDR3 protein: CASSTANTGELFF. The CDR3 DNA reads as TGTGCCAGCAGTACAGCGAACACCGGGGAGCTGTTTTTT. V and J are TRBV28 and TRBJ2-2; D gene unclear. The V end lost 5 bases, the J end lost 0 bases, and 4 bases lay between the germline ends. The CDR3 loop spans 13 amino acids. Germline V gene sequence: CDR1 MDHEN, CDR2 SYDVKM. Complete variable domain (other parts from reference TRBV28 and TRBJ2-2): DVKVTQSSRYLVKRTGEKVFLECVQDMDHENMFWYRQDPGLGLRLIYFSYDVKMKEKGDIPEGYSVSREKKERFSLILESASTNQTSMYLCASSTANTGELFFGEGSRLTVL.

This clone came up a few times. The chain has TRBV5-1 and TRBJ2-2; D is undetermined. From germline, CDR1 is SGHRS and CDR2 YFSETQ. V was clipped by 6 bases and J by 0 bases, with 9 bases between them. The CDR3 covers 14 residues. CDR3 DNA: TGCGCCAGCAAGGGCAGCCCGAACACCGGGGAGCTGTTTTTT. This codes for CASKGSPNTGELFF.

This clone was seen repeatedly, ten times or more. This chain joins TRBV6-4 and TRBJ2-1, with D unclear. Germline assignment: CDR1 MRHNA and CDR2 SNTAGT. The CDR3 is 15 amino acids. V was trimmed by 3 bases and J by 0 bases, leaving 9 bases between them. DNA of the CDR3: TGTGCCAGCAGTGATCGACCAAGCTCCTACAATGAGCAGTTCTTC. Translated: CASSDRPSSYNEQFF.

Ten or more counts support this clone. The rearrangement links TRBV2 to TRBJ2-1; D unresolved. Germline V CDR1 and CDR2: SNHLY, FYNNEI. CDR3 length equals 13 residues. V was cut by 7 bases and J by 7 bases, with 14 bases left in between. The CDR3 DNA reads as TGTGCCAGCATTCGGGCAGAAGATAATGAGCAGTTCTTC. Translated, it gives CASIRAEDNEQFF.